This T cell receptor (beta chain) was identified in a study of blood T cell repertoires in COVID-19 (TCRdb year 2020). About the investigation overall: Samples covering the acute and convalescent phases of COVID-19 were provided by collaborators in the United States, Italy and Spain. The material from the prospective study consisted of cDNA or gDNA derived from T cells, B-cell-depleted T cells, or PBMCs. The repertoires were released in a freely available public database meant as a resource for research on the immune response to SARS-CoV-2. The dataset comprised deeply sampled blood TCRbeta repertoires from subjects exposed to, actively infected with, or recovered from COVID-19. A de-identified subject ID, COVID-19 status, age in years and sex were almost always included in the sample metadata. Samples came from the ongoing ImmuneRACE study (first 160 participants) plus 1,254 subjects from 6 global collaborators. Where available, HLA class I and class II types were obtained from metadata supplied by the sample provider rather than from assay-based typing. General study outcomes and caveats: The amount of clinical and demographic metadata varied by source and participant and was provided uncurated.

Whole blood was collected in K2EDTA tubes by collaborating institutions according to the institutions' own protocols. For TCRbeta analysis, collaborator samples were shipped as frozen whole blood, as isolated PBMCs, or as DNA extracted from either sample type. The immunoSEQ Assay, a bias-controlled multiplex PCR, was used to amplify TCRbeta CDR3 regions from genomic DNA. As for the authors' bioinformatics: Within the assay, amplification of reference gene primers was used to estimate how many nucleated cells each sample contained. Sequence reads were collapsed and filtered to measure the absolute abundance of every unique TCRbeta CDR3 rearrangement. For each sample, productive Simpson clonality was calculated as the square root of Simpson's diversity index over productive rearrangements. Drawn from immuneACCESS, this table holds only the in-frame rearrangements with V and J called that TCRdb kept. Clones are partly lost; checked studies trace under half to an unresolved V gene and leave the rest unexplained. V and J calls and clone size are those listed in that table; D and trimming were worked out from the DNA. The sample profile shows fewer than 250,000 clones; about 85% of them were found once. 0.98% of the sample is in the top ten clones.

Note on this clone: What antigen it recognizes has not been identified. No qualities accompany the bases; no much larger clone lies one base away.

Source material: peripheral blood. This TCR was sampled from a middle-aged man with acute or convalescent COVID-19.

The CDR3 sequence is CATSGLGTGGPYEQYF. The DNA reads TGTGCCACCAGTGGATTGGGGACAGGTGGACCATACGAGCAGTACTTC. The rearrangement combines TRBV24-1 with TRBJ2-7, and TRBD1 matches 8 of the central bases. The germline V gene provides CDR1 KGHDR and CDR2 SFDVKD. The CDR3, cysteine through phenylalanine, is 16 amino acids long. The sequence is cut down to CDR3 DNA, 48 bases in frame from base 1. V trim: 5 bases; J trim: 4 bases; unmatched bases: 12.